A single sample is the source of the 12 T cell receptor beta chains below, sequenced in a study of cytomegalovirus exposure and HLA in healthy donors. With 60 Vbeta and 13 Jbeta primers, the PCR was carried out. Repertoires were generated with immunoSEQ multiplex PCR, while TCRdb's copy carries only in-frame clones and drops some. The table includes more than 140,000 clones, roughly 81% detected once. Material: PBMCs. Every receptor here comes from a female donor in good health and CMV-seronegative.

This clone was detected only once. This chain joins TRBV9 and TRBJ1-1; maybe TRBD1 (5 bases). The CDR3 consists of 16 residues. CDR1 is SGDLS, CDR2 YYNGEE, per germline. V lost 4 bases and J 0 bases, leaving 16 bases between the germline ends. CDR3 residues: CASSPRRGGVNTEAFF. The CDR3 DNA is TGTGCCAGCAGCCCCCGCCGGGGGGGGGTGAACACTGAAGCTTTCTTT.

The chain joins TRBV28 to TRBJ1-4; TRBD1 might be the D (5 bases). The ends were cut back, 8 bases at V and 2 bases at J, with 9 bases in the middle. The CDR3 totals 13 residues. Germline V lookup: CDR1 MDHEN, CDR2 SYDVKM. The CDR3 loop reads CASGAFTNEKLFF. CDR3 nucleotides: TGTGCCAGCGGGGCCTTTACTAATGAAAAACTGTTTTTT.

The V gene is TRBV18, the J gene TRBJ2-7, with 12 bases lining up with TRBD1. J was trimmed by 4 bases and V by 6 bases; bases with no gene match: 13. CDR1 and CDR2 from the germline V gene are KGHSH and LQKENI. The CDR3 loop spans 17 amino acids. The CDR3 region has the DNA TGTGCCAGCTCGAAATATACCGGGACAGGGGGCCAATACGAGCAGTACTTC. It is translated as CASSKYTGTGGQYEQYF.

V usage is TRBV7-6 and J usage is TRBJ2-1, with D possibly being TRBD2 (5 bases). CDR3 length: 16 residues. CDR1 SGHVS and CDR2 FNYEAQ come from the germline V gene. V was trimmed by 5 bases and J by 7 bases, leaving 21 bases between them. The CDR3 DNA sequence: TGTGCCAGCAGCCCAAATAGCGTCGGATCTTGGAATGAGCAGTTCTTC. It translates to CASSPNSVGSWNEQFF.

The chain has TRBV21-1 and TRBJ2-1; the table's TRBD2 call for D was not verified on the DNA. TRBV21-1 is shown as a pseudogene. The CDR3 spans 14 residues. As DNA, the CDR3 is TGTGCCAGCAGCAAAGCCCCCCGGAGTAATGAGCAGTTCTTC. It encodes CASSKAPRSNEQFF.

The J gene is TRBJ1-5, the V gene TRBV5-5; D is ambiguous. Deletions cut 0 bases from V and 7 bases from J, with 8 bases between. This CDR3 region has 13 residues. CDR1 is SGHKS and CDR2 is YYEKEE in the germline V gene (reference sequence). CDR3 in DNA: TGTGCCAGCAGCTTGGGGCAGGAACAGCCCCAGCATTTT. Its translation: CASSLGQEQPQHF. Full variable domain (outside the CDR3, taken from reference TRBV5-5 and TRBJ1-5): DAGVTQSPTHLIKTRGQQVTLRCSPISGHKSVSWYQQVLGQGPQFIFQYYEKEERGRGNFPDRFSARQFPNYSSELNVNALLLGDSALYLCASSLGQEQPQHFGDGTRLSIL.

CDR3 sequence: CASSLDRGRLAVIYEQYF. The CDR3 coding sequence is TGTGCCAGCAGCTTGGATCGGGGAAGGCTAGCGGTGATCTACGAGCAGTACTTC. The chain uses TRBV5-8 and TRBJ2-7; 7 bases are a match to TRBD2. Germline V gives CDR1 SGHTS, CDR2 YDEGEE. Trimming cost V 0 bases and J 3 bases; bases outside gene matches: 15. The length of the CDR3 is 18 residues.

This clone has only one observation. The genes are TRBV11-3 and TRBJ2-7; weak D call: TRBD2 (6 bases). Between the trimmed V and J ends, which lost 4 bases and 7 bases, there was a span of 11 bases. The CDR3 contains 12 residues. CDR1 and CDR2 (germline): SGHNT, YENEEA. CDR3 nucleotide sequence: TGTGCCAGCAGCTCGGGAGTGGGGGAGCAGTACTTC. Its protein is CASSSGVGEQYF.

The gene calls are TRBV25-1 and TRBJ2-5, with 14 bases identical to TRBD2. The tail of the sequence fits TRBJ2-7 better, so the J call may be wrong. The CDR3 has 16 amino acids. Per the germline V gene, CDR1 is MGHDK and CDR2 is SYGVNS. For the CDR3, the DNA is TGTGCCAGCAGTGACCTCCGGACTAGCGGGGGGTACGAGCAGTACTTC. Its translation is CASSDLRTSGGYEQYF.

The rearrangement uses TRBV5-1 and TRBJ1-2; TRBD1 matches 8 bases. Unmatched junction bases numbered 5, after V lost 8 bases and J lost 8 bases. CDR1 and CDR2 (germline): SGHRS, YFSETQ. The CDR3 sequence is 11 residues long. The CDR3 nucleotides read TGCGCCAGTGGACAGGGCGGGGGCTACACCTTC. This codes for CASGQGGGYTF.

The chain joins TRBV4-1 to TRBJ2-1, with D tentatively TRBD1 (6 bases). Per the germline V gene, CDR1 is MGHRA and CDR2 is YSYEKL. Trimming stripped 0 bases from V and 4 bases from J, with 16 bases between. This CDR3 has 17 amino acids. CDR3 residues: CASSQDQGSGRYNEQFF. The DNA for the CDR3 is TGCGCCAGCAGCCAAGATCAGGGGAGCGGTCGGTACAATGAGCAGTTCTTC.

This clone was seen more than once but under ten times. The chain recombines TRBV4-1 with TRBJ1-1, with no clear D. Germline CDR1 and CDR2: MGHRA and YSYEKL. Trimming stripped 5 bases from V and 1 base from J, with 14 bases between. The CDR3 length is 15 residues. The CDR3 reads CASSYYHTQNTEAFF. The CDR3 DNA follows: TGCGCCAGCAGCTACTACCATACCCAGAACACTGAAGCTTTCTTT.